One sample yielded the 12 T cell receptor beta chains listed below, sequenced in a study of T cell repertoires in cytomegalovirus infection. TCRdb re-called the reads with MiXCR, one entry per CDR3 protein. The table records fewer than 300,000 distinct CDR3 sequences, about 26% of them present only once. The sequenced sample consisted of PBMCs. The receptors were gathered from a human donor in good health (CMV status not recorded). Some clones in this sample may be carry-over from other donors' samples.

This CDR3 is CASSLRDGSYEQYF. CDR3 DNA: TGCGCCAGCAGCCTGCGGGACGGCTCCTACGAGCAGTACTTC. The V and J genes are TRBV4-1 and TRBJ2-7, with D maybe TRBD2 (6 bases). The CDR3 is 14 residues long. Trimming took 4 bases from V and 0 from J, leaving 10 bases between them. The germline V gene encodes CDR1 MGHRA and CDR2 YSYEKL.

This clonotype was seen only a few times. The V call is TRBV7-9, the J call TRBJ2-5; 9 positions match TRBD1. Germline V gene sequence: CDR1 SEHNR, CDR2 FQNEAQ (reference sequence). After removal of 4 bases from V and 5 bases from J, the junction contained 8 bases not matched to a gene. The CDR3 spans 15 residues. The CDR3 DNA reads TGTGCCAGCAGCTCCGGGACAGGGCAAAGGGAGACCCAGTACTTC. Its translation: CASSSGTGQRETQYF.

The CDR3 nucleotides are TGTGCCAGCAGTTACTCGGACGGACGGTGGCTGTTTTTT. Amino acid sequence: CASSYSDGRWLFF. The gene calls are TRBV6-2 or TRBV6-3 and TRBJ2-2; D unresolved. This CDR3 is 13 amino acids long. Germline V gene data show CDR1 as MNHEY and CDR2 as SVGEGT. Trimming removed 0 bases from V and 13 bases from J, with 12 bases in between.

This clonotype was picked up a small number of times. The chain joins TRBV4-3 to TRBJ1-5; weak D call: TRBD1 (5 bases). The germline gives CDR1 LGHNA, CDR2 YSLEER. Between the trimmed V and J ends, which lost 0 bases and 9 bases, there was a span of 15 bases. CDR3 length: 15 amino acids. The CDR3 loop reads CASSQDLGKRGPQHF. The CDR3 DNA reads as TGCGCCAGCAGCCAAGATCTTGGCAAGAGGGGGCCCCAGCATTTT.

The chain couples TRBV28 to TRBJ1-1, with D tentatively TRBD1 (6 bases). Germline V CDR1 and CDR2: MDHEN, SYDVKM. The V end lost 6 bases, the J end lost 9 bases, and 17 bases lay between the germline ends. The CDR3 is 13 amino acids. CDR3: CASRPWTARKAFF. The CDR3 nucleotides are TGTGCCAGCAGGCCTTGGACAGCCCGAAAAGCTTTCTTT.

The chain joins TRBV7-2 to TRBJ2-3; TRBD2 is a possible D gene (6 bases). CDR1 and CDR2 from the germline V gene are SGHTA and FQGNSA. This CDR3 region has 14 residues. V dropped 3 bases and J dropped 3 bases, with 10 bases sitting between them. The CDR3 sequence is CASSLGLTTDTQYF. The CDR3 DNA reads TGTGCCAGCAGCTTGGGACTTACTACAGATACGCAGTATTTT.

This clonotype was detected many times. J is TRBJ1-3 and V is TRBV7-2; D gene ambiguous. V was trimmed by 5 bases and J by 0 bases, leaving 11 bases between them. CDR1 is SGHTA, CDR2 FQGNSA, per germline. This CDR3 region has 15 residues. CDR3 in DNA: TGTGCCAGCAGCAAGGACGCATCCTCTGGAAACACCATATATTTT. Protein sequence: CASSKDASSGNTIYF.

This clonotype was seen a handful of times. The chain carries TRBV20-1 and TRBJ1-2; TRBD1 agrees at 8 bases. The CDR3 covers 12 residues. V was clipped by 6 bases and J by 7 bases; unmatched bases: 7. Germline assignment: CDR1 DFQATT and CDR2 SNEGSKA (reference sequence). CDR3 bases: TGCAGTGCAGACAGGGGAGGTGGTGGCTACACCTTC. Protein sequence: CSADRGGGGYTF.

This chain links TRBV5-4 with TRBJ1-6; 10 bases align to TRBD1. The germline V gene encodes CDR1 SGHNT and CDR2 YYREEE (reference sequence). This CDR3 comprises 15 residues. After removal of 4 bases from V and 6 bases from J, the junction contained 4 bases not matched to a gene. The DNA of the CDR3 is TGTGCCAGCAGCCCCGGACAGGGGGGTAATTCACCCCTCCACTTT. Amino acids: CASSPGQGGNSPLHF.

The V and J genes are TRBV6-6 and TRBJ1-4; D is unclear. CDR1 MNHNY and CDR2 SVGAGI come from the germline V gene (reference sequence). The CDR3 runs to 17 residues. V was pared by 0 bases and J by 0 bases, with 11 bases between. The CDR3 bases are TGTGCCAGCAGTTACTCCACGGAAGATCCAACTAATGAAAAACTGTTTTTT. Translating gives CASSYSTEDPTNEKLFF.

This clonotype was counted only a few times. The chain links TRBV6-4 to TRBJ2-7, with 10 nucleotides matching TRBD1. CDR3 length: 15 residues. V shed 6 bases and J 0 bases; nucleotides not matched to a gene: 5. Germline CDR1 and CDR2: MRHNA and SNTAGT. CDR3: CASSTGTGDSYEQYF. CDR3 DNA: TGTGCCAGCAGCACCGGGACAGGGGACTCCTACGAGCAGTACTTC.

In its sample, this clonotype was seen many times. This chain uses TRBV7-2 with TRBJ2-7; tentatively, D is TRBD1 (6 bases). Trimming cost V 1 base and J 2 bases, with 12 bases left between them. Germline CDR1 and CDR2: SGHTA and FQGNSA. The CDR3 is 15 residues long. DNA of the CDR3: TGTGCCAGCAGCTTAGAGGGCAGGGGAGCCTACGAGCAGTACTTC. This encodes CASSLEGRGAYEQYF.